A single sample is the source of the 27 T cell receptor beta chains below, sequenced in a study of T cells in Graves' hyperthyroidism and ophthalmopathy. The TCR beta CDR3 regions underwent amplification using RNA transcripts as the source. The HTBI primer set served for first-round RT-PCR of the TCR CDR3. A single record per CDR3 protein comes from TCRdb applying MiXCR to the multiplex PCR reads. The profile shows a few hundred thousand distinct CDR3 sequences, approximately 14% of them singletons. Sequencing used blood. Receptors were obtained from a woman aged 30 to 39 with Graves' hyperthyroidism.

In this sample, this clonotype turned up a few times. This chain links TRBV4-1 with TRBJ2-3, with 12 bases fitting TRBD2. V was pared by 6 bases and J by 0 bases, with 16 bases of the junction left unmatched. The CDR3 runs to 20 residues. In germline, CDR1 is MGHRA, CDR2 YSYEKL. CDR3 sequence: CASRRRAELAGGPSTDTQYF. The CDR3 nucleotides read TGCGCCAGCAGACGACGTGCTGAGCTAGCGGGAGGGCCTAGCACAGATACGCAGTATTTT.

This chain joins TRBV6-9 and TRBJ2-7, with TRBD1 matching 7 bases. The CDR3 totals 18 residues. CDR1 and CDR2 from the germline V gene are MNHGY and SVAAGI. The V and J ends lost 4 bases and 0 bases, in that order; junction bases with no gene match: 15. CDR3 loop: CASSSPKTGQWISYEQYF. The CDR3 region has the DNA TGTGCCAGCAGTTCCCCAAAGACGGGACAGTGGATCTCCTACGAGCAGTACTTC.

This clonotype was seen at least ten times. The rearrangement links TRBV18 to TRBJ1-4; D unresolved. Trimming removed 3 bases at V and 5 bases at J, with 13 bases between. The CDR3 is 15 amino acids. Per the germline V gene, CDR1 is KGHSH and CDR2 is LQKENI. CDR3 protein: CASSPQDLQNEKLFF. The CDR3 DNA follows: TGTGCCAGCTCACCCCAAGACCTACAGAATGAAAAACTGTTTTTT.

This clonotype was counted a few times. This may be a read error, as it is one base from a much larger clone. The J gene is TRBJ2-3, the V gene TRBV30; D remains unclear. V gave up 4 bases and J gave up 1 base, with 12 bases separating them. CDR1 is GTSNPN and CDR2 is SVGIG in the germline V gene (reference sequence). This CDR3 has 14 amino acids. CDR3 DNA sequence: TGTGCCTGGACGGGTCTGGTCGGCACAGATACGCAGTATTTT. Its translation: CAWTGLVGTDTQYF.

The chain recombines TRBV11-2 with TRBJ2-3; 10 positions match TRBD2. This CDR3 is 15 amino acids long. The germline V gene has CDR1 SGHAT and CDR2 FQNNGV. V was clipped by 3 bases and J by 5 bases; unmatched bases: 5. CDR3 sequence reads: CASSFGIAGGDTQYF. The CDR3 coding sequence is TGTGCCAGCAGCTTCGGAATAGCGGGAGGAGATACGCAGTATTTT.

This clonotype was seen at least ten times. The rearrangement uses TRBV30 and TRBJ2-7; D possibly matches TRBD1 or TRBD2 (5 bases each). CDR3 length equals 13 residues. CDR1 and CDR2 from the germline V gene are GTSNPN and SVGIG (reference sequence). Trimming left V 5 bases short and J 5 bases short, with 16 bases between. CDR3 nucleotides: TGTGCCTGGCGGGACCAGGCTGAAAACGAGCAGTACTTC. It yields the protein CAWRDQAENEQYF.

There are many counts of this clonotype. The CDR3 loop is CASSYRTGLETQYF. In DNA, the CDR3 is TGTGCCAGCAGTTACCGCACAGGGTTAGAGACCCAGTACTTC. The rearrangement links TRBV6-5 to TRBJ2-5; possibly TRBD1 for D (6 bases). Germline values: CDR1 MNHEY, CDR2 SVGAGI. The length of the CDR3 is 14 residues. V dropped 2 bases and J dropped 4 bases, with 11 bases sitting between them.

This sequence joins TRBV3-1 and TRBJ2-1, with a weak D call TRBD1 (6 bases). CDR1 and CDR2 from the germline V gene are LGHDT and YNNKEL (reference sequence). The CDR3 is 17 amino acids. Deletions cut 0 bases from V and 0 bases from J, with 12 bases between. The CDR3 nucleotides read TGTGCCAGCAGCCAAGACAGGGGTGGTCGCTCCTACAATGAGCAGTTCTTC. This sequence encodes CASSQDRGGRSYNEQFF.

The genes are TRBV29-1 and TRBJ2-1; TRBD2 aligns across 10 bases. This CDR3 comprises 15 residues. V gave up 2 bases and J gave up 4 bases; unmatched junction bases: 5. Germline CDR1 reads SQVTM; CDR2 reads ANQGSEA. The CDR3 nucleotides read TGCAGCGTTGAACCGACTAGCGGGCAATACAATGAGCAGTTCTTC. Protein sequence: CSVEPTSGQYNEQFF.

This clonotype came up a few times. The chain has TRBV29-1 and TRBJ2-3, with D hard to call. V gave up 0 bases and J gave up 2 bases, with 12 bases separating them. The CDR3 extends over 15 amino acids. Germline CDR1 and CDR2: SQVTM and ANQGSEA. The CDR3 nucleotides are TGCAGCGTTGAAGATCAGAGAGGTTCCACAGATACGCAGTATTTT. Amino acids: CSVEDQRGSTDTQYF.

This chain uses TRBV27 with TRBJ2-7, with D tentatively TRBD1 (5 bases). Germline V gene lookup returns CDR1 MNHEY and CDR2 SMNVEV (reference sequence). This CDR3 has 14 residues. Trimming removed 7 bases at V and 3 bases at J, with 16 bases between. CDR3 nucleotide sequence: TGTGCCAGCAAAAGAACTCAGGGAAACTACGAGCAGTACTTC. It encodes CASKRTQGNYEQYF.

The chain carries TRBV20-1 and TRBJ2-1, with a tentative D call TRBD2 (6 bases). The germline V and J ends were trimmed by 7 bases and 6 bases, with 13 bases remaining between them. CDR3 length: 12 residues. Per the germline V gene, CDR1 is DFQATT and CDR2 is SNEGSKA (reference sequence). The CDR3 DNA sequence: TGCAGTGAACTCGGGAGAGGCAATGAGCAGTTCTTC. Translation gives CSELGRGNEQFF.

The chain has TRBV19 and TRBJ2-7; 8 bases fit TRBD1. The ends lost 3 bases at V and 5 bases at J; junction bases unmatched: 6. The V gene's germline CDR1 is LNHDA and CDR2 SQIVND (reference sequence). This CDR3 contains 14 residues. Written as DNA, the CDR3 is TGTGCCAGTAGTATTCGGACAGGGACGCACGAGCAGTACTTC. Translated, it gives CASSIRTGTHEQYF.

This clonotype came up many times. The CDR3 sequence is CASSLAFREEGDTQYF. The DNA of the CDR3 is TGTGCCAGCAGTTTAGCGTTTCGGGAGGAGGGGGATACGCAGTATTTT. The V call is TRBV12-3 or TRBV12-4, the J call TRBJ2-3; TRBD2 agrees at 7 bases. Trimming cost V 0 bases and J 6 bases; bases outside gene matches: 9. The CDR3 spans 16 residues.

This chain links TRBV20-1 with TRBJ2-1; D is unclear. V was trimmed by 6 bases and J by 4 bases, leaving 10 bases between them. Germline CDR1 DFQATT, CDR2 SNEGSKA (reference sequence). This CDR3 spans 12 amino acids. CDR3 protein: CSAILGYNEQFF. CDR3 DNA sequence: TGCAGTGCAATACTCGGATACAATGAGCAGTTCTTC.

There are many counts of this clonotype. The gene calls are TRBV28 and TRBJ2-2; D could derive from TRBD1 or TRBD2 (5 bases each). Germline V lookup: CDR1 MDHEN, CDR2 SYDVKM. This CDR3 region has 17 residues. The V and J ends lost 3 bases and 2 bases respectively, with 16 bases between them. This CDR3 reads CASSLYTGTGNTGELFF. The CDR3 DNA sequence: TGTGCCAGCAGTTTGTATACCGGGACGGGAAACACCGGGGAGCTGTTTTTT. Based on the CDR3 plus reference TRBV28 and TRBJ2-2, the full variable domain is DVKVTQSSRYLVKRTGEKVFLECVQDMDHENMFWYRQDPGLGLRLIYFSYDVKMKEKGDIPEGYSVSREKKERFSLILESASTNQTSMYLCASSLYTGTGNTGELFFGEGSRLTVL.

This clonotype appeared a single time. At one boundary the junction diverges from the germline segment, which might be a read error. The chain couples TRBV6-2 or TRBV6-3 to TRBJ2-7; D perhaps matches TRBD2 (5 bases). Germline CDR1 reads MNHEY; CDR2 reads SVGEGT. The CDR3 is made up of 15 amino acids. The CDR3, as DNA: TGTGTCAGCAGTTATTTGGCTAGCAGTCGCTACGAGCAGTACTTC. Translation: CVSSYLASSRYEQYF.

The CDR3 DNA follows: TGTGCCAGTAGTATCGACAGGGGGCCAGGTGGGGCCAACGTCCTGACTTTC. Its protein product is CASSIDRGPGGANVLTF. V and J are TRBV19 and TRBJ2-6, with 10 bases aligning to TRBD1. The V segment lost 3 bases and the J segment 3 bases; nucleotides outside the gene matches: 5. This CDR3 is built from 17 residues. Germline V gene sequence: CDR1 LNHDA, CDR2 SQIVND (reference sequence).

This clonotype was counted many times. The chain recombines TRBV28 with TRBJ2-5, with TRBD2 identical over 10 bases. From germline, CDR1 is MDHEN and CDR2 SYDVKM. This CDR3 is 15 amino acids long. V gave up 7 bases and J gave up 5 bases; unmatched junction bases: 10. CDR3 nucleotides: TGTGCCAGCACCCTCAGCGGGAGGGCCGCGGAGACCCAGTACTTC. Its translation: CASTLSGRAAETQYF.

This clonotype was detected a few times. The genes are TRBV19 and TRBJ1-1, with D perhaps matching TRBD1 (6 bases). Germline V gives CDR1 LNHDA, CDR2 SQIVND (reference sequence). The CDR3 loop spans 13 amino acids. Trimming took off 3 bases at V and 6 bases at J, with 11 bases between the two ends. The DNA for the CDR3 is TGTGCCAGTAGTATCCAGGGGCTGGCTGAAGCTTTCTTT. This gives the protein CASSIQGLAEAFF. The complete variable domain, with remaining parts taken from reference TRBV19 and TRBJ1-1, reads DGGITQSPKYLFRKEGQNVTLSCEQNLNHDAMYWYRQDPGQGLRLIYYSQIVNDFQKGDIAEGYSVSREKKESFPLTVTSAQKNPTAFYLCASSIQGLAEAFFGQGTRLTVV.

This clonotype was detected ten times or more. The chain employs TRBV28 and TRBJ2-1, with D unclear. Trimming took 11 bases from V and 6 from J, leaving 17 bases between them. The CDR3 is 13 amino acids. Germline V lookup: CDR1 MDHEN, CDR2 SYDVKM. The CDR3 loop is CAHSTSIGNEQFF. The DNA for the CDR3 is TGTGCCCATAGTACGTCCATCGGCAATGAGCAGTTCTTC.

This clonotype was observed a handful of times. J is TRBJ1-5 and V is TRBV6-2 or TRBV6-3; weak D call: TRBD1 (6 bases). Deletions cut 8 bases from V and 6 bases from J, with 23 bases between. Germline V gene lookup returns CDR1 MNHEY and CDR2 SVGEGT. CDR3 size: 16 residues. The CDR3 region has the DNA TGTGCCAGCGGATCCGGACAGACCTTGAGGAGTCAGCCCCAGCATTTT. Its translation is CASGSGQTLRSQPQHF.

In its sample, this clonotype was seen many times. The J gene is TRBJ1-1, the V gene TRBV5-1, with D possibly TRBD1 on 5 matching bases. The V gene lost 1 base and the J gene lost 4 bases, with 11 bases spanning the gap. The CDR3 consists of 14 residues. The V gene's germline CDR1 is SGHRS and CDR2 YFSETQ. CDR3 sequence (DNA): TGCGCCAGCAGCTTGCAGGGCCGGGTCACTGAAGCTTTCTTT. Its translation is CASSLQGRVTEAFF.

This clonotype was seen many times. The rearrangement uses TRBV20-1 and TRBJ2-7, with 11 nucleotides matching TRBD1. The CDR3 loop spans 16 amino acids. V shed 6 bases, J shed 1 base, and the junction held 11 bases outside the gene matches. Germline V gives CDR1 DFQATT, CDR2 SNEGSKA (reference sequence). The CDR3 nucleotides are TGCAGTGCGGACGAGTTTGGGACAGGGGGTTCCTACGAGCAGTACTTC. Its translation: CSADEFGTGGSYEQYF.

This clonotype was counted many times. V usage is TRBV28 and J usage is TRBJ2-3; 9 bases are shared with TRBD2. In germline, CDR1 is MDHEN, CDR2 SYDVKM. The ends lost 5 bases at V and 5 bases at J; junction bases unmatched: 11. The CDR3 consists of 16 residues. This CDR3 reads CASSRLGREGGDTQYF. The CDR3 region has the DNA TGTGCCAGCAGTCGCCTGGGGCGGGAGGGTGGAGATACGCAGTATTTT.

The rearrangement links TRBV18 to TRBJ1-2; 9 bases agree with TRBD1. CDR1 and CDR2 (germline): KGHSH, LQKENI. V shed 6 bases and J 10 bases; nucleotides not matched to a gene: 12. This CDR3 region has 14 residues. The CDR3 here is CASSPRRDRVFYTF. The CDR3 DNA reads TGTGCCAGCTCCCCGAGGCGGGACAGGGTCTTCTACACCTTC.

This clonotype was counted a few times. The rearrangement uses TRBV6-6 and TRBJ2-1; no reliable D call. The germline V gene has CDR1 MNHNY and CDR2 SVGAGI (reference sequence). The CDR3 has 18 residues. V gave up 0 bases and J gave up 0 bases, with 15 bases separating them. CDR3 bases: TGTGCCAGCAGTTACTCGCCCCCCCCAATAAGCTCCTACAATGAGCAGTTCTTC. Translating gives CASSYSPPPISSYNEQFF.